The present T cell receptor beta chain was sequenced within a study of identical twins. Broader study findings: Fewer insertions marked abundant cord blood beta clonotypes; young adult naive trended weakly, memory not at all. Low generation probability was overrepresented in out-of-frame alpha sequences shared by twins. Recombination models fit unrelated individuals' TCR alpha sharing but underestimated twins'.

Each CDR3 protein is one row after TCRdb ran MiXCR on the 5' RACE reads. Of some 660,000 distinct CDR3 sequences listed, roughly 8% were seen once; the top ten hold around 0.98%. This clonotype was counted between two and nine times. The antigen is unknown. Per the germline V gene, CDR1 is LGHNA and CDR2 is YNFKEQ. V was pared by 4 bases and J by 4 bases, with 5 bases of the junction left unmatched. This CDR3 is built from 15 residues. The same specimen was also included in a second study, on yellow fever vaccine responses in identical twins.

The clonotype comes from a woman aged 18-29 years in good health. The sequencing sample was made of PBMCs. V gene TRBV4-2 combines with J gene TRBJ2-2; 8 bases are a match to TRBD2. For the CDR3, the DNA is TGTGCCAGCAGCCCGGGGGGGGTGCGCACCGGGGAGCTGTTTTTT. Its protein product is CASSPGGVRTGELFF.